A selection of T cell receptor beta chains follows, all from one sample in a study of cytomegalovirus exposure and HLA in healthy donors. The method was immunoSEQ multiplex PCR; TCRdb's version includes in-frame clones alone and lacks a portion of them. The profile shows some 150,000 clones, approximately 80% of them singletons. Sequencing was done on a sample of PBMCs. The receptors were gathered from a man younger than 40 in good health and CMV-seropositive. Each CDR3 is given with its conserved first and last residue. The order of the fields is V gene, J gene, clone size, D gene, CDR3 DNA, CDR3 protein. D genes are given only for firm matches. Only part of the rows carry a size: once, few, many, or a class if the clone is expanded.

>TRBV7-9|TRBJ1-4|.|TRBD1
TGTGCCAGCAGCATCCCCTTCGGGCAGGGGGGTGAAAAACTGTTTTTT
CASSIPFGQGGEKLFF
>TRBV5-4|TRBJ2-7|few|TRBD1
TGTGCCAGCAGCTTTTGGGACAGTAACGAGCAGTACTTC
CASSFWDSNEQYF
>TRBV2|TRBJ2-1|.|TRBD1
TGTACCAGCAGAGCTACAGGGGATTACTCCTACAATGAGCAGTTCTTC
CTSRATGDYSYNEQFF
>TRBV7-9|TRBJ2-3|.|TRBD1
TGTGCCAGCAGCCCCCAGGGGGCTTATGGCACAGATACGCAGTATTTT
CASSPQGAYGTDTQYF
>TRBV28|TRBJ1-1|.|.
TGTGCCAGCAGTAAGGGGATAACAGGGATCACTGAAGCTTTCTTT
CASSKGITGITEAFF
>TRBV2|TRBJ2-7|.|TRBD1
TGTGCCAGCCATAGGACAGGGTCCCACGAGCAGTACTTC
CASHRTGSHEQYF
>TRBV5-1|TRBJ2-5|.|.
TGCGCCAGCAGCTTGACTAGCTCCCAAGAGACCCAGTACTTC
CASSLTSSQETQYF
>TRBV2|TRBJ2-6|once|TRBD1
TGTGCCAGCAGATCGGACAGGGCTGGGGCCAACGTCCTGACTTTC
CASRSDRAGANVLTF
>TRBV7-9|TRBJ2-3|.|TRBD1
TGTGCCAGCAGCCTATCGACAGGGGTCACAGATACGCAGTATTTT
CASSLSTGVTDTQYF
>TRBV4-2|TRBJ2-3|.|.
TGTGCCAGCAGCCGCAGTACAGATACGCAGTATTTT
CASSRSTDTQYF